One and the same sample provided the 10 T cell receptor beta chains below, sequenced in a study of blood T cells in healthy people across ages. It was with a sample-barcoded 5' primer and a J-beta primer mix that a second PCR of roughly 7 to 12 cycles was run. TCRdb ran MiXCR on the 5' RACE reads and lists one entry per CDR3 protein. Among about 1,400,000 distinct CDR3 sequences listed, around 39% were seen once. Input material: blood. The source is a woman aged 18-29 years in good health.

This clonotype was found a few times. The rearrangement links TRBV20-1 to TRBJ2-1, with 12 bases that match TRBD2. V lost 0 bases to trimming and J lost 9 bases; unmatched junction nucleotides: 3. The CDR3 consists of 14 residues. Germline assignment: CDR1 DFQATT and CDR2 SNEGSKA (reference sequence). The CDR3 here is CSAREGLAGPEQFF. As DNA, the CDR3 is TGCAGTGCTAGAGAAGGACTAGCGGGACCTGAGCAGTTCTTC.

CDR3 amino acids: CASSPTDASTDTQYF. The DNA of the CDR3 is TGTGCCAGCAGCCCAACGGACGCTAGCACAGATACGCAGTATTTT. The genes are TRBV7-6 and TRBJ2-3; D not resolved. CDR1 and CDR2 from the germline V gene are SGHVS and FNYEAQ. Trimming stripped 5 bases from V and 0 bases from J, with 12 bases between. The CDR3 extends over 15 amino acids.

The V call is TRBV4-1, the J call TRBJ1-1; D gene uncertain. The CDR3 has 15 amino acids. With 3 bases removed from V and 1 base from J, the gap between germline ends came to 12 bases. Germline V lookup: CDR1 MGHRA, CDR2 YSYEKL. The DNA of the CDR3 is TGCGCCAGCAGCCAGAGGTGGGCGGAGAACACTGAAGCTTTCTTT. Encoded protein: CASSQRWAENTEAFF.

The chain couples TRBV2 to TRBJ1-4; D is uncertain. V lost 6 bases and J 0 bases, leaving 14 bases between the germline ends. The CDR3 is made up of 16 amino acids. Per the germline V gene, CDR1 is SNHLY and CDR2 is FYNNEI. CDR3 coding DNA: TGTGCCAGCAGGGACTCCGGGGTAACAACTAATGAAAAACTGTTTTTT. This translates into CASRDSGVTTNEKLFF.

This rearrangement joins TRBV6-1 to TRBJ2-1; 11 bases fit TRBD2. Trimming cost V 6 bases and J 3 bases; bases outside gene matches: 13. CDR1 is MNHNS, CDR2 SASEGT, per germline. The CDR3 contains 18 residues. CDR3 in amino acids: CASRAGTSGSGYYNEQFF. The CDR3 nucleotides read TGTGCCAGCAGGGCCGGTACTAGCGGGAGTGGCTACTACAATGAGCAGTTCTTC.

The chain joins TRBV30 to TRBJ2-5; D gene unclear. V lost 0 bases, J lost 1 base, and 9 bases lay in between. Germline values: CDR1 GTSNPN, CDR2 SVGIG (reference sequence). The CDR3 contains 14 residues. Written as DNA, the CDR3 is TGTGCCTGGAGTGTACGGGCTATCCAAGAGACCCAGTACTTC. It translates to CAWSVRAIQETQYF.

The gene calls are TRBV15 and TRBJ2-1; a weak D match, TRBD2 (6 bases). The V and J ends lost 5 bases and 13 bases respectively, with 21 bases between them. The CDR3 covers 14 residues. The germline CDR1 and CDR2 sequences are LNHNV and YYDKDF (reference sequence). In DNA form, the CDR3 reads TGTGCCACCAGCGTATCGGGCGGGAAAGAGACCCAGTTCTTC. Translated: CATSVSGGKETQFF. Drawing the rest from reference TRBV15 and TRBJ2-1, the complete variable domain is DAMVIQNPRYQVTQFGKPVTLSCSQTLNHNVMYWYQQKSSQAPKLLFHYYDKDFNNEADTPDNFQSRRPNTSFCFLDIRSPGLGDTAMYLCATSVSGGKETQFFGPGTRLTVL.

This clonotype appeared a few times. The V call is TRBV6-6, the J call TRBJ2-1; D is possibly TRBD1 or TRBD2 (5 bases each). Germline assignment: CDR1 MNHNY and CDR2 SVGAGI (reference sequence). CDR3 size: 13 residues. The germline V and J ends were trimmed by 8 bases and 4 bases, with 12 bases remaining between them. The CDR3 sequence is CASRDGKYNEQFF. The CDR3 DNA reads as TGTGCCAGCCGGGACGGAAAATACAATGAGCAGTTCTTC.

The CDR3 is CSADSAPIKADGYTF. For the CDR3, the DNA is TGCAGTGCCGACTCTGCACCAATCAAGGCGGATGGCTACACCTTC. V is TRBV20-1 and J is TRBJ1-2; D not resolved. Germline-derived CDR1 and CDR2 are DFQATT and SNEGSKA (reference sequence). This CDR3 comprises 15 residues. Deletions cut 6 bases from V and 6 bases from J, with 23 bases between.

In the case of this clonotype: This sequence may be a read error, since a much larger clone differs from it by one base. This sequence joins TRBV25-1 and TRBJ2-1, with 8 positions matching TRBD1. CDR1 and CDR2 (germline): MGHDK, SYGVNS. The CDR3 length is 15 residues. This CDR3 reads CAGSAYRTGFNGQFF. In DNA, the CDR3 is TGTGCCGGCAGTGCCTACAGGACAGGGTTTAACGGGCAGTTCTTC.